This T cell receptor beta chain was retrieved from a study of T cells in women clearing cervical HPV infection. Study-wide background: No precancer developed; the control's incident HPV16 infection cleared within 12 months. Case blood was drawn when the lesion was first found; control blood after infection became undetectable. Cases' blood sampling followed lesion detection by median about 150 days (90 to 200).

The germline V gene has CDR1 MNHNS and CDR2 SASEGT. The ends were cut back, 2 bases at V and 3 bases at J, with 17 bases in the middle. The CDR3 consists of 16 residues. Details on this clone: Coverage ceases 3 residues before the CDR3 finishes, and the germline J gene fills in the end.

TCRdb keeps only in-frame clones here, not all; method: immunoSEQ multiplex PCR. The sample holds 15,000 to 20,000 clones. Sequenced sample: blood buffy coat. This TCR came from a woman between 18 and 70 years old with a cervical HPV16 infection that either progressed to CIN3+ or cleared (not recorded which). The chain joins TRBV6-1 to TRBJ2-7, with a weak D call TRBD1 (7 bases). The part of the CDR3 DNA that was read is TGTGCCAGCAGTGAACTCCCGGGGCAGGGGGGCTACGAG. Amino acids: CASSELPGQGGYE. The full CDR3 is CASSELPGQGGYEQYF.